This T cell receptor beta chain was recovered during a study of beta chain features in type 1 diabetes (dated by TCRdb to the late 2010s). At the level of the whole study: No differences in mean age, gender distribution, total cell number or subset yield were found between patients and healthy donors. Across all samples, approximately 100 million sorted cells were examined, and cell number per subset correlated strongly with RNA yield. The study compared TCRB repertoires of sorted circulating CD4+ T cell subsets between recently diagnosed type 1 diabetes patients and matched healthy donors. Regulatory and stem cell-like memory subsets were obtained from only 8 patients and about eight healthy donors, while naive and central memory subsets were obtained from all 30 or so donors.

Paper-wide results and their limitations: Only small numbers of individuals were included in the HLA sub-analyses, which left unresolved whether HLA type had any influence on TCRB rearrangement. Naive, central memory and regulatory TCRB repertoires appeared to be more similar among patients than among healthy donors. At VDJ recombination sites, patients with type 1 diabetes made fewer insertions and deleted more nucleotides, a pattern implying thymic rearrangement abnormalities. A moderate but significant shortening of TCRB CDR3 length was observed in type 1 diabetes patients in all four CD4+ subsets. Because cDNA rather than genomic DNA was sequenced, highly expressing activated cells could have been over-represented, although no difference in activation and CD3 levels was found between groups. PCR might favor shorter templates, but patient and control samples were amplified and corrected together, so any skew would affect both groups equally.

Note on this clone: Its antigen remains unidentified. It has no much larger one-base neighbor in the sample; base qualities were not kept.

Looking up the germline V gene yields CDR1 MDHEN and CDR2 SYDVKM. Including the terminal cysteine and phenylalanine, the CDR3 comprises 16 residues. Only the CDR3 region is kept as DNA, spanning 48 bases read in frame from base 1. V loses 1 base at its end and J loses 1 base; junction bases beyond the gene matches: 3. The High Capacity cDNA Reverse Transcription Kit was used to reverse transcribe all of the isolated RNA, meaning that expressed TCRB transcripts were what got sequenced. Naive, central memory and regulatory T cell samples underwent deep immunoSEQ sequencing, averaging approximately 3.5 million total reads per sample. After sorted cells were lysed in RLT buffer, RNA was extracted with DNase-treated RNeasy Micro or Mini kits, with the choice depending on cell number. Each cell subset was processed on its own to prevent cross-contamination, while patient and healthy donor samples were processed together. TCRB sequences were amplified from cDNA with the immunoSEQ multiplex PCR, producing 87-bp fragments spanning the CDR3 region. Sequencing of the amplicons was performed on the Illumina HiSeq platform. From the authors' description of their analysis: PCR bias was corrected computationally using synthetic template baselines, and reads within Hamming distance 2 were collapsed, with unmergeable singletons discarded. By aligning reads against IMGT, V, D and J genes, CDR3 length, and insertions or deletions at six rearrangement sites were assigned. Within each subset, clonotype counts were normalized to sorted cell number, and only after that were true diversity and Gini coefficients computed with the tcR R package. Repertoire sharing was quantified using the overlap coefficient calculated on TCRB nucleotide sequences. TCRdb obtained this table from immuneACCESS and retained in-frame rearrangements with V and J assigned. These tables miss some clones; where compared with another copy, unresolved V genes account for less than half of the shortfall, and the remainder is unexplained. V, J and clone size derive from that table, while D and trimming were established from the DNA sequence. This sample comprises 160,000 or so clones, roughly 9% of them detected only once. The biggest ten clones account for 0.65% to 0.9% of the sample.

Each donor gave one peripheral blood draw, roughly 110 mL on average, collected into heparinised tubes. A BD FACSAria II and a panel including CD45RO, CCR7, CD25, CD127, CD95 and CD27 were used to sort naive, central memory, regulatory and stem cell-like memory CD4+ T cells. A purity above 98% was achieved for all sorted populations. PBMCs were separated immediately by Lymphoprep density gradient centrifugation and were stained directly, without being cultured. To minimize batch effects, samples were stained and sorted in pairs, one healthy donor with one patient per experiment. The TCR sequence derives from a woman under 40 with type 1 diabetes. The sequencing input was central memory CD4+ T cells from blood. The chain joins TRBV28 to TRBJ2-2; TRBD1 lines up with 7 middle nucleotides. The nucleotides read TGTGCCAGCAGTTTATTCCGACAGGGGAACACCGGGGAGCTGTTTTTT. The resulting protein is CASSLFRQGNTGELFF. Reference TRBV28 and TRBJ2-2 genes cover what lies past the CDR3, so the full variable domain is DVKVTQSSRYLVKRTGEKVFLECVQDMDHENMFWYRQDPGLGLRLIYFSYDVKMKEKGDIPEGYSVSREKKERFSLILESASTNQTSMYLCASSLFRQGNTGELFFGEGSRLTVL.